A single sample is the source of the 15 T cell receptor beta chains below, sequenced in a study of blood T cells in healthy people across ages. For the second PCR, which ran for roughly 7 to 11 cycles, a sample-barcoded 5' primer and a J-beta primer mix were used. TCRdb re-analysed the 5' RACE reads in MiXCR, keeping a single row per CDR3 protein. In the table there are about 670,000 distinct CDR3 sequences, around 38% of which are singletons. The specimen was blood. The receptors originated from a man older than 75 in good health.

V is TRBV18 and J is TRBJ1-5; 7 bases are shared with TRBD1. After removal of 1 base from V and 3 bases from J, the junction contained 3 bases not matched to a gene. Germline assignment: CDR1 KGHSH and CDR2 LQKENI. This CDR3 comprises 15 residues. As DNA, the CDR3 is TGTGCCAGCTCACCACAGGGGGCGGCCAATCAGCCCCAGCATTTT. Protein sequence: CASSPQGAANQPQHF.

The CDR3 region has the DNA TGTGCCAGCAGCGTACGGCGGAGCACAGATACGCAGTATTTT. It is translated as CASSVRRSTDTQYF. The rearrangement uses TRBV6-2 or TRBV6-3 and TRBJ2-3; no clear D. The CDR3 consists of 14 residues. Per the germline V gene, CDR1 is MNHEY and CDR2 is SVGEGT. V lost 6 bases and J lost 0, with 10 bases in between.

The V call is TRBV4-3, the J call TRBJ2-7; 9 bases align to TRBD1. The germline V gene encodes CDR1 LGHNA and CDR2 YSLEER. This CDR3 spans 14 amino acids. V dropped 3 bases and J dropped 9; count of bases not matched to a gene: 9. The CDR3 DNA follows: TGCGCCAGCAGCCATTCCCAGGGACAGGGTATGCAGTACTTC. It specifies CASSHSQGQGMQYF.

The chain joins TRBV14 to TRBJ2-3; D ambiguous. The CDR3 length is 14 residues. CDR1 SGHDN and CDR2 FVKESK come from the germline V gene. The V end was cut by 4 bases, the J end by 0 bases, with 8 bases between. CDR3 region: CASSRWSSTDTQYF. CDR3 nucleotides: TGTGCCAGCAGCCGATGGAGCAGCACAGATACGCAGTATTTT. The whole variable domain, remainder taken from reference TRBV14 and TRBJ2-3, is EAGVTQFPSHSVIEKGQTVTLRCDPISGHDNLYWYRRVMGKEIKFLLHFVKESKQDESGMPNNRFLAERTGGTYSTLKVQPAELEDSGVYFCASSRWSSTDTQYFGPGTRLTVL.

This clonotype has at least ten counts. This rearrangement joins TRBV28 to TRBJ2-7; possibly TRBD2 for D (6 bases). Trimming stripped 7 bases from V and 5 bases from J, with 12 bases between. This CDR3 is 12 amino acids long. Germline CDR1 is MDHEN and CDR2 is SYDVKM. CDR3 coding DNA: TGTGCCAGCACCCTCACTAGCAACGAGCAGTACTTC. It translates to CASTLTSNEQYF.

There are a few counts of this clonotype. The rearrangement joins TRBV6-1 to TRBJ2-3; 15 positions agree with TRBD2. Germline CDR1 reads MNHNS; CDR2 reads SASEGT. V was clipped by 6 bases and J by 5 bases; unmatched bases: 6. The CDR3 spans 16 residues. The CDR3 here is CASRAGTSGGLDTQYF. CDR3 DNA: TGTGCCAGCAGGGCCGGGACTAGCGGGGGGTTAGATACGCAGTATTTT.

The V call is TRBV7-8, the J call TRBJ2-2, with 12 positions matching TRBD2. In germline, CDR1 is SGHVS, CDR2 FQNEAQ. Losses at the gene ends were 5 bases for V and 6 bases for J; bases not matched to a gene: 4. This CDR3 region has 15 residues. This CDR3 reads CASSRASGRAGELFF. CDR3 bases: TGTGCCAGCAGCAGAGCTAGCGGGAGGGCCGGGGAGCTGTTTTTT.

The chain uses TRBV6-5 and TRBJ2-3; 9 bases line up with TRBD2. V shed 9 bases and J 10 bases; nucleotides not matched to a gene: 11. Per germline, CDR1 MNHEY and CDR2 SVGAGI. The CDR3 runs to 13 residues. The CDR3 DNA is TGTGCCAGTAGTAGCGGGAGATGGGATGCGCAGTATTTT. Its protein product is CASSSGRWDAQYF.

This clonotype occurred a few times. The chain combines TRBV24-1 with TRBJ2-1, with D possibly matching TRBD2 (6 bases). Germline CDR1 reads KGHDR; CDR2 reads SFDVKD. Deletions cut 3 bases from V and 2 bases from J, with 13 bases between. This CDR3 is 16 amino acids long. CDR3 loop: CATSDASAGTYNEQFF. As DNA, the CDR3 is TGTGCCACCAGTGATGCCTCGGCGGGAACCTACAATGAGCAGTTCTTC.

The V gene is TRBV6-1, the J gene TRBJ2-1, with 12 nucleotides matching TRBD1. In germline, CDR1 is MNHNS, CDR2 SASEGT. CDR3 length: 15 amino acids. Losses at the gene ends were 7 bases for V and 9 bases for J; bases not matched to a gene: 10. CDR3 loop: CASTMVGTGGSEQFF. DNA for the CDR3: TGTGCCAGCACGATGGTCGGGACAGGGGGCAGTGAGCAGTTCTTC.

The DNA of the CDR3 is TGTGCCAGCAGTTTATTCGGGACAAACTCCTATAATTCACCCCTCCACTTT. Translation gives CASSLFGTNSYNSPLHF. This chain connects TRBV27 to TRBJ1-6; maybe TRBD1 (6 bases). V was trimmed by 1 base and J by 0 bases, leaving 10 bases between them. The CDR3 contains 17 residues. Germline CDR1 MNHEY, CDR2 SMNVEV (reference sequence).

The chain couples TRBV18 to TRBJ2-7; D ambiguous. The germline V and J ends were trimmed by 2 bases and 6 bases, with 5 bases remaining between them. Looked up from germline, CDR1 is KGHSH and CDR2 is LQKENI. This CDR3 region has 11 residues. The CDR3 nucleotides read TGTGCCAGCTCACCAGAAGGCGAGCAGTACTTC. It specifies CASSPEGEQYF.

The gene calls are TRBV25-1 and TRBJ1-4; D is unresolved. Trimming pared 3 bases from V and 7 bases from J, leaving 15 bases between. This CDR3 is 15 amino acids long. Germline V lookup: CDR1 MGHDK, CDR2 SYGVNS. The CDR3 protein is CASSDGPVVGEKLFF. For the CDR3, the DNA is TGTGCCAGCAGTGACGGGCCGGTCGTCGGTGAAAAACTGTTTTTT.

The chain uses TRBV10-1 and TRBJ2-5, with D possibly TRBD2 on 5 matching bases. Germline assignment: CDR1 WNHNN and CDR2 SYGVQD (reference sequence). V lost 3 bases and J 4 bases, leaving 18 bases between the germline ends. The CDR3 has 16 residues. CDR3 sequence (DNA): TGCGCCAGCAGTGAATCCCCGTTCGAGACTACAGAGACCCAGTACTTC. It translates to CASSESPFETTETQYF.

Worth noting for this clonotype: A much larger clone sits a single nucleotide away, making a read error possible. This sequence joins TRBV7-2 and TRBJ2-3, with D tentatively TRBD1 (6 bases). The CDR3 extends over 14 amino acids. The germline V gene encodes CDR1 SGHTA and CDR2 FQGNSA. The CDR3 sequence: CASSLGHSIDTQYF. The CDR3 bases are TGTGCCAGCAGCTTGGGACATAGCATAGATACGCAGTATTTT.